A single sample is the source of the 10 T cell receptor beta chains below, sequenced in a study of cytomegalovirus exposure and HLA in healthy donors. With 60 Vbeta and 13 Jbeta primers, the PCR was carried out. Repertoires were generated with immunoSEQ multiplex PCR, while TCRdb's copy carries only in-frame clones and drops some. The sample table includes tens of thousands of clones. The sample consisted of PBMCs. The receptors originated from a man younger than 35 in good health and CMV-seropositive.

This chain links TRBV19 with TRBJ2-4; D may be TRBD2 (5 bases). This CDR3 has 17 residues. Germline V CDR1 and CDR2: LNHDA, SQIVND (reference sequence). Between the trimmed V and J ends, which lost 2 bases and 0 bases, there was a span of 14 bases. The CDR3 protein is CASSIWYSALAKNIQYF. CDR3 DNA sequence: TGTGCCAGTAGTATATGGTATAGCGCCTTAGCCAAAAACATTCAGTACTTC.

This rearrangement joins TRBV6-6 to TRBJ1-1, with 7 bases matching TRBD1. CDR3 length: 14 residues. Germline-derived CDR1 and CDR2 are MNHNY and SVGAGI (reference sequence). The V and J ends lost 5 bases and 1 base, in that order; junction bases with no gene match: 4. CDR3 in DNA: TGTGCCAGCAGTAGGGGGACAGCGAACACTGAAGCTTTCTTT. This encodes CASSRGTANTEAFF.

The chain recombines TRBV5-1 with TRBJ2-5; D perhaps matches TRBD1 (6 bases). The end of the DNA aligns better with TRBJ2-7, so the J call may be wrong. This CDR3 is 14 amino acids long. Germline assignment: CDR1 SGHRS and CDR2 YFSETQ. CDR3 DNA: TGCGCCAGCAGGACCGGGACAAATCAGTACGAGCAGTACTTC. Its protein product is CASRTGTNQYEQYF.

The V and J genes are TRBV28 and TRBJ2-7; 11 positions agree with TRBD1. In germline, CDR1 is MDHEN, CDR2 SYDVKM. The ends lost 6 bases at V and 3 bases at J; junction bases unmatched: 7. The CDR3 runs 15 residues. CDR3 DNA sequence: TGTGCCAGCAGCGGGGGACAGGGGGTATACTACGAGCAGTACTTC. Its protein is CASSGGQGVYYEQYF. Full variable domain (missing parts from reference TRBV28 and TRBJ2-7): DVKVTQSSRYLVKRTGEKVFLECVQDMDHENMFWYRQDPGLGLRLIYFSYDVKMKEKGDIPEGYSVSREKKERFSLILESASTNQTSMYLCASSGGQGVYYEQYFGPGTRLTVT.

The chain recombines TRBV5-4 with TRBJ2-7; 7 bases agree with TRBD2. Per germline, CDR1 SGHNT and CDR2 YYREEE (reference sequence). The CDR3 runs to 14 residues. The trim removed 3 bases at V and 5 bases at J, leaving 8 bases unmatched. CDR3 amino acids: CASSSQRGLNEQYF. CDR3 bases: TGTGCCAGCAGCTCGCAGCGGGGACTGAACGAGCAGTACTTC.

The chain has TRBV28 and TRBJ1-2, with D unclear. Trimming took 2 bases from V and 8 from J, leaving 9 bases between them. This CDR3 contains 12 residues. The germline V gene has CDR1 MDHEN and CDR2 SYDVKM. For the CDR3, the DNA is TGTGCCAGCAGTTTAGCCTCGCGGGGCTACACCTTC. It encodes CASSLASRGYTF.

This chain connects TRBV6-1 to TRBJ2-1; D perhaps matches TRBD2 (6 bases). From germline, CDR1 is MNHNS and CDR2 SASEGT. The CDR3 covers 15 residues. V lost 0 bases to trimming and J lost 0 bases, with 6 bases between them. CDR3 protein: CASSEASGSYNEQFF. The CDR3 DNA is TGTGCCAGCAGTGAAGCTAGCGGCTCCTACAATGAGCAGTTCTTC.

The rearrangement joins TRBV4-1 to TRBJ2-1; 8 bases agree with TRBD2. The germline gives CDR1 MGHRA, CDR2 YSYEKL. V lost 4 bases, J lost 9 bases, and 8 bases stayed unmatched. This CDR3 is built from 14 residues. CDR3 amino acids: CASSPRAGVGEQFF. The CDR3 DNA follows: TGCGCCAGCAGCCCGAGAGCGGGAGTGGGTGAGCAGTTCTTC.

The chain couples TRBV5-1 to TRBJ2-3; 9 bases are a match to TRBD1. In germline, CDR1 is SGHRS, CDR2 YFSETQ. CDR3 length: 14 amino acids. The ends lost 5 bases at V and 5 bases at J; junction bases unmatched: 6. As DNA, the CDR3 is TGCGCCAGCAGTCAGGACAGGGGAGGAGATACGCAGTATTTT. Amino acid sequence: CASSQDRGGDTQYF. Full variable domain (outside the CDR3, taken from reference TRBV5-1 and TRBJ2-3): KAGVTQTPRYLIKTRGQQVTLSCSPISGHRSVSWYQQTPGQGLQFLFEYFSETQRNKGNFPGRFSGRQFSNSRSEMNVSTLELGDSALYLCASSQDRGGDTQYFGPGTRLTVL.

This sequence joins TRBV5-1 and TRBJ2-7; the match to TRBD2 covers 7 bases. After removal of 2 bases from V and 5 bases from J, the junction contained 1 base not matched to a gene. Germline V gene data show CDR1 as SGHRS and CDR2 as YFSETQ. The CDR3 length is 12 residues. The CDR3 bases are TGCGCCAGCAGCTTTGGACTAGACGAGCAGTACTTC. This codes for CASSFGLDEQYF.